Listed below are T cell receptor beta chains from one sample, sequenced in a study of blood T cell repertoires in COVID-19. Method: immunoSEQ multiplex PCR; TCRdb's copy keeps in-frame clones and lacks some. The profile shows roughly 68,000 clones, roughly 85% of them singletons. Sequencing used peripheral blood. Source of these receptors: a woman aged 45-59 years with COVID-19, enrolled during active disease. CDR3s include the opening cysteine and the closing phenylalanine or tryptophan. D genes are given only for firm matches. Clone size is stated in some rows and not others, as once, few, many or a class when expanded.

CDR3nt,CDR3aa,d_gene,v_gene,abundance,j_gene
TGCGCCAGCAGCCAAGAGGGGAGGCTAGGAACTTACGAGCAGTACTTC,CASSQEGRLGTYEQYF,.,TRBV4-1,.,TRBJ2-7
TGCAGCGTTGCGGACAGGGCTAACGGGGAGCTGTTTTTT,CSVADRANGELFF,TRBD1,TRBV29-1,.,TRBJ2-2
TGTGCCACCAGCAGAGATTACGGCGGTGCGCTGAACACTGAAGCTTTCTTT,CATSRDYGGALNTEAFF,.,TRBV15,.,TRBJ1-1
TGTGCCAGCAGCAAGGACTATTCAGATACGCAGTATTTT,CASSKDYSDTQYF,.,TRBV7-3,.,TRBJ2-3
TGTGCCAGCAGGGCCGGGACAGGGATCTACGAGCAGTACTTC,CASRAGTGIYEQYF,TRBD1,TRBV7-2,.,TRBJ2-7
TGTGCCAGCAGCTTTACAGGCGATGGCTACACCTTC,CASSFTGDGYTF,.,TRBV7-8,.,TRBJ1-2
TGTGCCAGCAGCGCAGGGACAGGGGATCGGGGCGGGGAGCTGTTTTTT,CASSAGTGDRGGELFF,TRBD1,TRBV5-4,.,TRBJ2-2
TGTGCCAGCAGCCCTAGCCTTACCGCCACTGAAGCTTTCTTT,CASSPSLTATEAFF,.,TRBV28,once,TRBJ1-1
TGTGCCAGCAGTTACGCAGGGAACTACGAGCAGTACTTC,CASSYAGNYEQYF,.,TRBV6-5,.,TRBJ2-7
TGTGCCAGCAGTTACTCGACAGGGTATAATTCACCCCTCCACTTT,CASSYSTGYNSPLHF,TRBD1,TRBV6-6,.,TRBJ1-6
TGTGCCAGCAGCCCAAGCGGGAGGACAGATACGCAGTATTTT,CASSPSGRTDTQYF,TRBD2,TRBV5-4,once,TRBJ2-3
TGTGCCAGCAGCTTCTCGCTTACTCGTCAGCCCCAGCATTTT,CASSFSLTRQPQHF,.,TRBV7-2,few,TRBJ1-5
TGTGCCAGCAGTTTCCGGGACAGGGCTTTGAGCAATCAGCCCCAGCATTTT,CASSFRDRALSNQPQHF,TRBD1,TRBV28,.,TRBJ1-5
TGTGCCAGCAGCCAAGATGCGGTACACCACGAGCAGTACTTC,CASSQDAVHHEQYF,.,TRBV4-2,once,TRBJ2-7
TGTGCCAGCAGCTTTAGCAGGGGCAGAGAAAAACTGTTTTTT,CASSFSRGREKLFF,.,TRBV11-2,.,TRBJ1-4
TGTGCCAGCAGTTTTTCCCCTAATCAGCCCCAGCATTTT,CASSFSPNQPQHF,.,TRBV12-3/TRBV12-4,.,TRBJ1-5
TGTGCCAGCAGTTACTCATCCAGGGGAGATTACGAGCAGTACTTC,CASSYSSRGDYEQYF,.,TRBV6-5,.,TRBJ2-7
TGTGCCAGCAGCTTAGAAGGGGGCGGGAATGAAAAACTGTTTTTT,CASSLEGGGNEKLFF,TRBD1,TRBV7-9,once,TRBJ1-4
TGTGCCAGCAGCGTGCAAGGGACAGCCCTCTATGGCTACACCTTC,CASSVQGTALYGYTF,TRBD1,TRBV3-1/TRBV3-2,.,TRBJ1-2
TGCGCCAGCAGCTTGGCCAAAGGGACAGCCAACTCCTACGAGCAGTACTTC,CASSLAKGTANSYEQYF,TRBD1,TRBV5-1,.,TRBJ2-7
TGCGCCAGCAGCCAAGATCGAGCCACAGATACGCAGTATTTT,CASSQDRATDTQYF,.,TRBV4-3,.,TRBJ2-3
TGTGCCAGCAGCGTCGACAGGAACACTGAAGCTTTCTTT,CASSVDRNTEAFF,.,TRBV6-4,.,TRBJ1-1
TGTGCCGCCGGGACTACCAATGAGCAGTTCTTC,CAAGTTNEQFF,TRBD2,TRBV30,.,TRBJ2-1
TGTGCCAGCAGCGGGGGATTGGGTACGCAGTATTTT,CASSGGLGTQYF,.,TRBV2,.,TRBJ2-3
TGTGCCAGCAGTTTTTATGGCGGCAGCGGGCAGCCCCAGCATTTT,CASSFYGGSGQPQHF,.,TRBV27,.,TRBJ1-5
TGTGCCAGCAGTTACAGGGGCCGAGGGTCCGGGGAGCTGTTTTTT,CASSYRGRGSGELFF,TRBD1,TRBV7-2,.,TRBJ2-2
TGTGCCAGCAGCCGACCGGGGTCCTCCTACAATGAGCAGTTCTTC,CASSRPGSSYNEQFF,.,TRBV5-4,.,TRBJ2-1
TGTGCCAGCAGCCCCGGGACTAGCGGGAGTTCCTACGAGCAGTACTTC,CASSPGTSGSSYEQYF,TRBD2,TRBV6-2/TRBV6-3,.,TRBJ2-7